This is a list of T cell receptor beta chains from one sample in a study of T cells expressing NK-cell markers. Reprocessing the 5' RACE reads, TCRdb reports a single entry for every CDR3 protein and omits DNA. Its table lists about half a million distinct CDR3 sequences. The sequenced sample was blood T cells: a sorted CD56 or NKG2C T cell subset, CD4+ or CD8+ T cells, or bulk PBMC T cells (not recorded which). All receptors derive from a woman between 50 and 59 years old in good health. Both conserved end residues are part of each CDR3.

V gene: TRBV6-5
J gene: TRBJ2-1
CDR3 protein: CATGTSGPSSYNEQFF

V gene: TRBV4-1
J gene: TRBJ2-5
CDR3 protein: CASSQGRVQGPPTETQYF

V gene: TRBV6-5
J gene: TRBJ2-3
CDR3 protein: CASRTAGATDTQYF

V gene: TRBV2
J gene: TRBJ2-2
CDR3 protein: CASSEQVSGELFF

V gene: TRBV29-1
J gene: TRBJ1-1
CDR3 protein: CSVAVGWGGNTEAFF

V gene: TRBV9
J gene: TRBJ2-1
CDR3 protein: CASNTSGREGGDEQFF

V gene: TRBV6-2/TRBV6-3
J gene: TRBJ2-1
CDR3 protein: CASSYRQGAGNEQFF

V gene: TRBV7-9
J gene: TRBJ2-3
CDR3 protein: CASSPRTGNPSTDTQYF

V gene: TRBV10-3
J gene: TRBJ1-2
CDR3 protein: CAISVLNRRTSTNYGYTF

V gene: TRBV5-1
J gene: TRBJ2-5
CDR3 protein: CASSLVGQGPRETQYF

V gene: TRBV20-1
J gene: TRBJ1-4
CDR3 protein: CSARALQGKVFGLFF

V gene: TRBV9
J gene: TRBJ2-7
CDR3 protein: CASSLSPGLSSYEQYF

V gene: TRBV9
J gene: TRBJ1-2
CDR3 protein: CASSPTTGGHYGYTF

V gene: TRBV6-1
J gene: TRBJ1-5
CDR3 protein: CASTSVVIGNQPQHF

V gene: TRBV4-1
J gene: TRBJ2-1
CDR3 protein: CASSTVAGGRNEQFF

V gene: TRBV24-1
J gene: TRBJ2-1
CDR3 protein: CATSALGSYGNEQFF

V gene: TRBV12-3/TRBV12-4
J gene: TRBJ2-2
CDR3 protein: CASSLDMGRELFF

V gene: TRBV6-4
J gene: TRBJ1-1
CDR3 protein: CATGQGAKGNTEAFF